This TCR beta chain is drawn from a study of T cell changes during pregnancy in multiple sclerosis. Method: immunoSEQ multiplex PCR; TCRdb's copy keeps in-frame clones and lacks some. The data show 50,000 to 75,000 clones, about nine tenths seen once. CDR1 and CDR2 from the germline V gene are MNHNS and SASEGT. The V gene lost 5 bases and the J gene lost 0 bases, with 11 bases spanning the gap. CDR3 size: 15 residues. The chain combines TRBV6-1 with TRBJ1-5, with D perhaps TRBD1 (6 bases). This material consisted of peripheral blood, taken after pregnancy. This sequence was found in a female donor in good health, enrolled as a control in a pregnancy study. The CDR3 sequence: CASSPDRNSNQPQHF. The DNA of the CDR3 is TGTGCCAGCAGTCCAGACAGGAATAGCAATCAGCCCCAGCATTTT.